This entry lists 18 T cell receptor beta chains sequenced from one sample in a study of blood T cell repertoires in COVID-19. Only in-frame clones appear in the TCRdb table, and some are missing; sequencing was by immunoSEQ multiplex PCR. The sample lists about 240,000 clones, 82% seen once, with 9.5% to 15% in the top ten. What was sequenced was peripheral blood. Every receptor here comes from a woman aged 55-75 years with active or convalescent COVID-19.

The chain uses TRBV20-1 and TRBJ1-2; D ambiguous. This CDR3 region has 11 residues. Trimming pared 3 bases from V and 7 bases from J, leaving 9 bases between. Germline CDR1 and CDR2: DFQATT and SNEGSKA (reference sequence). CDR3 sequence (DNA): TGCAGTGCTAGCCAGGTCAGTGGCTACACCTTC. Its translation is CSASQVSGYTF.

A note on this clone: The junction and the germline gene differ at one end; a read error may be behind it. This chain uses TRBV27 with TRBJ2-7; 9 nucleotides match TRBD1. CDR3 size: 15 residues. Germline CDR1 reads MNHEY; CDR2 reads SMNVEV (reference sequence). The DNA for the CDR3 is TGTGCCAGCAGTCTATCGTGGACAGGGGACTACGAGCAGTACTTC. Translation: CASSLSWTGDYEQYF.

This chain links TRBV6-5 with TRBJ1-2, with TRBD1 matching 7 bases. Germline trimming cut 10 bases from V and 4 bases from J; bases unmatched to any gene: 12. The germline V gene has CDR1 MNHEY and CDR2 SVGAGI. This CDR3 has 14 residues. CDR3 sequence (DNA): TGTGCCACCACTTACAGGGGACACGTCTATGGCTACACCTTC. This codes for CATTYRGHVYGYTF.

The rearrangement uses TRBV13 and TRBJ2-5, with 9 positions matching TRBD1. CDR1 is PRHDT and CDR2 is FYEKMQ in the germline V gene (reference sequence). This CDR3 is built from 15 residues. The V segment lost 4 bases and the J segment 5 bases; nucleotides outside the gene matches: 8. The CDR3 coding sequence is TGTGCCAGCAGCTCCAAACAGGGGGCTCAGGAGACCCAGTACTTC. It translates to CASSSKQGAQETQYF.

The chain couples TRBV19 to TRBJ2-6; D is undetermined. CDR1 and CDR2 from the germline V gene are LNHDA and SQIVND (reference sequence). This CDR3 is 18 amino acids long. Trimming stripped 3 bases from V and 0 bases from J, with 15 bases between. Here the CDR3 reads CASSIAIWAASGANVLTF. DNA for the CDR3: TGTGCCAGTAGTATCGCAATTTGGGCAGCCTCTGGGGCCAACGTCCTGACTTTC.

The rearrangement links TRBV7-9 to TRBJ2-3; 8 bases agree with TRBD2. The CDR3 sequence is 16 residues long. The V segment lost 1 base and the J segment 6 bases; nucleotides outside the gene matches: 9. Germline values: CDR1 SEHNR, CDR2 FQNEAQ (reference sequence). The CDR3 bases are TGTGCCAGCAGCTTAGAGTACGGGGGGGCTCGGGATACGCAGTATTTT. This encodes CASSLEYGGARDTQYF.

The rearrangement uses TRBV7-8 and TRBJ2-2, with a possible D match to TRBD2 (5 bases). CDR1 is SGHVS, CDR2 FQNEAQ, per germline. The V end was cut by 0 bases, the J end by 1 base, with 9 bases between. The CDR3 runs 16 residues. This chain's CDR3 is CASSLANGMNTGELFF. CDR3 bases: TGTGCCAGCAGCTTAGCGAACGGGATGAACACCGGGGAGCTGTTTTTT.

V is TRBV7-8 and J is TRBJ1-1; D not resolved. CDR3 length: 15 amino acids. Germline lookup yields CDR1 SGHVS and CDR2 FQNEAQ. The ends were cut back, 2 bases at V and 4 bases at J, with 14 bases in the middle. Written as DNA, the CDR3 is TGTGCCAGCAGCTTAACCGAATCGGGGTTCACTGAAGCTTTCTTT. It translates to CASSLTESGFTEAFF.

This sequence joins TRBV18 and TRBJ2-7; possibly TRBD1 for D (5 bases). The CDR3 contains 13 residues. Trimming removed 0 bases at V and 3 bases at J, with 6 bases between. Germline CDR1 reads KGHSH; CDR2 reads LQKENI. Here the CDR3 DNA reads TGTGCCAGCTCACCACCTCAGGGCTACGAGCAGTACTTC. Translating gives CASSPPQGYEQYF.

The sample holds a few counts of this clone. The J gene is TRBJ1-1, the V gene TRBV19; D unclear. Germline V gene data show CDR1 as LNHDA and CDR2 as SQIVND (reference sequence). V shed 3 bases and J shed 2 bases, with 7 bases lying between them. The CDR3 is 13 residues long. The DNA of the CDR3 is TGTGCCAGTAGTATCTCCACTAACACTGAAGCTTTCTTT. This codes for CASSISTNTEAFF.

The chain couples TRBV19 to TRBJ1-1; possibly TRBD1 for D (5 bases). The CDR3 is 15 amino acids. The germline V and J ends were trimmed by 4 bases and 4 bases, with 16 bases remaining between them. CDR1 is LNHDA and CDR2 is SQIVND in the germline V gene (reference sequence). The CDR3 sequence is CASSTAGFGRTEAFF. The CDR3, as DNA: TGTGCCAGTAGTACTGCAGGGTTCGGGCGCACTGAAGCTTTCTTT.

The V gene is TRBV11-2, the J gene TRBJ1-3; no reliable D call. Germline CDR1 and CDR2: SGHAT and FQNNGV. This CDR3 has 15 amino acids. V was pared by 0 bases and J by 5 bases, with 11 bases between. The CDR3 DNA is TGTGCCAGCAGCTTAGACCGCGAAAGAAGAAACACCATATATTTT. It yields the protein CASSLDRERRNTIYF.

V is TRBV14 and J is TRBJ1-6; D remains unclear. V dropped 0 bases and J dropped 10 bases, with 7 bases sitting between them. This CDR3 has 13 residues. Germline CDR1 and CDR2: SGHDN and FVKESK. For the CDR3, the DNA is TGTGCCAGCAGCCAAGATTTGGGCTCACCCCTCCACTTT. It yields the protein CASSQDLGSPLHF.

This clone has a single count. The chain links TRBV6-2 or TRBV6-3 to TRBJ1-5; D gene uncertain. Per the germline V gene, CDR1 is MNHEY and CDR2 is SVGEGT. The CDR3 extends over 14 amino acids. Deletions cut 2 bases from V and 4 bases from J, with 9 bases between. The CDR3 region is CASSYVTVNQPQHF. In DNA, the CDR3 is TGTGCCAGCAGTTACGTAACAGTTAATCAGCCCCAGCATTTT.

The chain carries TRBV6-5 and TRBJ2-5, with a tentative D call TRBD1 (6 bases). CDR1 and CDR2 from the germline V gene are MNHEY and SVGAGI. Trimming took 5 bases from V and 0 from J, leaving 10 bases between them. The length of the CDR3 is 14 residues. In DNA, the CDR3 is TGTGCCAGCAGTCTCCAGGGGTACCAAGAGACCCAGTACTTC. This gives the protein CASSLQGYQETQYF.

CDR3: CASSFRAGELFF. The CDR3 region has the DNA TGTGCCAGCAGTTTCAGGGCCGGGGAGCTGTTTTTT. The rearrangement uses TRBV12-3 or TRBV12-4 and TRBJ2-2; D may be TRBD1 (5 bases). Trimming stripped 3 bases from V and 6 bases from J, with 5 bases between. This CDR3 region has 12 residues.

This chain joins TRBV18 and TRBJ1-5; 9 bases are a match to TRBD1. The germline gives CDR1 KGHSH, CDR2 LQKENI. The CDR3 extends over 18 amino acids. The J segment lost 5 bases and the V segment lost 3 bases, leaving 14 bases of the junction unmatched. The CDR3 protein is CASSPEEDRGVVHQPQHF. CDR3 bases: TGTGCCAGCTCACCCGAAGAGGACAGGGGTGTCGTGCATCAGCCCCAGCATTTT.

The chain joins TRBV9 to TRBJ1-1; D is possibly TRBD1 (5 bases). The germline V gene has CDR1 SGDLS and CDR2 YYNGEE. The CDR3 runs to 13 residues. V lost 5 bases and J lost 3, with 11 bases in between. The CDR3 sequence: CASSAETDTEAFF. DNA of the CDR3: TGTGCCAGCAGTGCCGAGACAGACACTGAAGCTTTCTTT. The full variable domain, rest sourced from reference TRBV9 and TRBJ1-1, is DSGVTQTPKHLITATGQRVTLRCSPRSGDLSVYWYQQSLDQGLQFLIQYYNGEERAKGNILERFSAQQFPDLHSELNLSSLELGDSALYFCASSAETDTEAFFGQGTRLTVV.